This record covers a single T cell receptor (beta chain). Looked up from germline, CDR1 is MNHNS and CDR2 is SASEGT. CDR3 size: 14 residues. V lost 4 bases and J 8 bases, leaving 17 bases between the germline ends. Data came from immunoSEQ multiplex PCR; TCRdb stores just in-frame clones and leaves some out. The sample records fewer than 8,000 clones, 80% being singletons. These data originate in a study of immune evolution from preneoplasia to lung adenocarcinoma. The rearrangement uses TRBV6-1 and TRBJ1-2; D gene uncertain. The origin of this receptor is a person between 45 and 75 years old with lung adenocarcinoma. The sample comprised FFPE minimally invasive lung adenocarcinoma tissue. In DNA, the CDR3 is TGTGCCAGCAGTGTGGACCGGCTGGACTTGGGCTACACCTTC. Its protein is CASSVDRLDLGYTF.